Below, one T cell receptor beta chain is given with its context. Its antigen is unknown. Base-call qualities are not available, and no considerably larger clone is one nucleotide away. The sample originates from a study of patients and donors after allogeneic stem cell transplantation (dated by TCRdb to 2018 to 2020). Library prep was done by RT-PCR. Sequencing was performed on a NextSeq 550. TCRdb's own reprocessing of the public reads used fastp at Q25 and MiXCR and kept productive beta chains. Merged by CDR3 protein, the rows form single entries marked with the most common genes and DNA. This sample gives about 960,000 distinct CDR3 sequences in total; 18% of them show up just once. The leading ten clones occupy approximately 5.9% of the sample. Source material: blood, either unsorted or a sorted T cell fraction (not recorded which). This receptor was obtained from a human donor who was either an allogeneic HSCT recipient or a stem cell or donor lymphocyte infusion donor (not recorded which). It is not recorded whose cells these are; they may come from a transplant donor.

The DNA sequence is TGTGCCAGCAGCGTAGTCGCTGCTAGCAGGAACACCGGGGAGCTGTTTTTT. This yields the protein CASSVVAASRNTGELFF. In this chain, TRBV9 is recombined with TRBJ2-2; the D segment could be TRBD2, given 5 matching bases. V drops 0 bases and J drops 1 base, leaving 13 bases in between. The CDR1 and CDR2 encoded by the germline V gene are SGDLS and YYNGEE. The CDR3, from cysteine to phenylalanine, totals 17 residues. Only CDR3 DNA is held: 51 bases, read in frame from base 1.